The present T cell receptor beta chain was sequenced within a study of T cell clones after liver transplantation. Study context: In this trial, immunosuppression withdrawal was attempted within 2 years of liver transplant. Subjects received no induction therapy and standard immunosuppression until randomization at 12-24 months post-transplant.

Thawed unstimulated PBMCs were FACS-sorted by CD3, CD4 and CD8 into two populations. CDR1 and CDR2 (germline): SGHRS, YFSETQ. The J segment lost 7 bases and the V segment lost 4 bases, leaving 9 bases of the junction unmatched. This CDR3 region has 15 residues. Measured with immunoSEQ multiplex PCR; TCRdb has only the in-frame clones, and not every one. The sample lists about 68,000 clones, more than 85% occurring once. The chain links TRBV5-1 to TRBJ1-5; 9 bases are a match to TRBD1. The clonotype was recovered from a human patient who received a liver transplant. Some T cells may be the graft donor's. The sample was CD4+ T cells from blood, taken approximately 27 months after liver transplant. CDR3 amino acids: CASSPEAGQGQPQHF. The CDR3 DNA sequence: TGCGCCAGCAGCCCCGAGGCGGGACAGGGCCAGCCCCAGCATTTT. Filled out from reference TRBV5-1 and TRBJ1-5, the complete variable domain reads KAGVTQTPRYLIKTRGQQVTLSCSPISGHRSVSWYQQTPGQGLQFLFEYFSETQRNKGNFPGRFSGRQFSNSRSEMNVSTLELGDSALYLCASSPEAGQGQPQHFGDGTRLSIL.